One sample yielded the 5 T cell receptor beta chains listed below, sequenced in a study of follicular helper T cells after annual influenza vaccination. Time point meaning: 2015-2016 season, pre-vaccination. The data were produced by immunoSEQ multiplex PCR, yet TCRdb's version contains in-frame clones alone and is incomplete. The repertoire holds under 15,000 clones, with nearly 80% as singletons. Specimen: CXCR5+ CD38- circulating T follicular helper cells from blood, collected on the day of influenza vaccination. Sample subset: circulating Tfh, non-naive CD4+CXCR5+PD-1+ (ICOS+CD38+ or ICOS-CD38-). These receptors all come from an adult who received the influenza vaccine.

The J gene is TRBJ2-3, the V gene TRBV9, with 7 bases identical to TRBD2. Germline assignment: CDR1 SGDLS and CDR2 YYNGEE. V lost 3 bases, J lost 2 bases, and 3 bases stayed unmatched. This CDR3 is built from 14 residues. CDR3 nucleotides: TGTGCCAGCAGCGCGGGGGGTTACACAGATACGCAGTATTTT. The encoded protein is CASSAGGYTDTQYF. Looking up the rest from reference TRBV9 and TRBJ2-3 gives the full variable domain: DSGVTQTPKHLITATGQRVTLRCSPRSGDLSVYWYQQSLDQGLQFLIQYYNGEERAKGNILERFSAQQFPDLHSELNLSSLELGDSALYFCASSAGGYTDTQYFGPGTRLTVL.

V usage is TRBV10-3 and J usage is TRBJ2-3; 10 positions agree with TRBD2. The V gene end was trimmed by 5 bases and the J gene end by 4 bases; junction bases not matched to a gene: 9. CDR3 size: 16 residues. Germline lookup yields CDR1 ENHRY and CDR2 SYGVKD. CDR3 nucleotide sequence: TGTGCCATCAGTCAGAGCGGGGGGGCCGGGTCAGATACGCAGTATTTT. Amino acid sequence: CAISQSGGAGSDTQYF.

The chain is built from TRBV12-2 and TRBJ1-5; TRBD1, the D gene given by the table, was not confirmed from the DNA. TRBV12-2 is a known pseudogene. CDR3 length: 16 residues. CDR3 protein: CASRLVQGPYHQPQHF. CDR3 bases: TGTGCAAGTCGCTTAGTCCAGGGGCCCTACCATCAGCCCCAGCATTTT.

V usage is TRBV28 and J usage is TRBJ2-3, with TRBD2 as a possible D gene (5 bases). Germline CDR1 is MDHEN and CDR2 is SYDVKM. This CDR3 spans 17 amino acids. With 2 bases removed from V and 0 bases from J, the gap between germline ends came to 15 bases. CDR3 coding DNA: TGTGCCAGCAGTTTAAACGGGGTTGTGGGTAGCACAGATACGCAGTATTTT. It specifies CASSLNGVVGSTDTQYF. The full variable domain, in which reference TRBV28 and TRBJ2-3 provide the parts outside the CDR3, is DVKVTQSSRYLVKRTGEKVFLECVQDMDHENMFWYRQDPGLGLRLIYFSYDVKMKEKGDIPEGYSVSREKKERFSLILESASTNQTSMYLCASSLNGVVGSTDTQYFGPGTRLTVL.

This clone was detected only a few times. The chain has TRBV18 and TRBJ2-7; tentatively, D is TRBD2 (5 bases). Germline values: CDR1 KGHSH, CDR2 LQKENI. Trimming pared 0 bases from V and 0 bases from J, leaving 6 bases between. This CDR3 has 14 amino acids. CDR3 sequence: CASSPPEGSYEQYF. CDR3 DNA sequence: TGTGCCAGCTCACCACCTGAGGGCTCCTACGAGCAGTACTTC. Complete variable domain (other parts from reference TRBV18 and TRBJ2-7): NAGVMQNPRHLVRRRGQEARLRCSPMKGHSHVYWYRQLPEEGLKFMVYLQKENIIDESGMPKERFSAEFPKEGPSILRIQQVVRGDSAAYFCASSPPEGSYEQYFGPGTRLTVT.